The present TCR beta chain was sequenced within a study of beta chain features in type 1 diabetes. The CDR3 is 15 amino acids. J was trimmed by 3 bases and V by 5 bases; bases with no gene match: 9. Germline CDR1 reads KGHSH; CDR2 reads LQKENI. Reverse transcribing all isolated RNA meant expressed TCRB transcripts were sequenced. Clones were read by immunoSEQ multiplex PCR, and TCRdb kept only the in-frame ones, dropping some. This table holds 140,000 to 150,000 clones, over 9.5% found once. The clonotype originates from a man aged 18 to 29 in good health. The chain carries TRBV18 and TRBJ2-5, with 7 positions matching TRBD1. The sample was naive CD4+ T cells from blood. The CDR3 sequence: CASSALRGPEETQYF. In DNA, the CDR3 is TGTGCCAGCTCAGCTCTTAGGGGGCCCGAAGAGACCCAGTACTTC. The whole variable domain, remainder taken from reference TRBV18 and TRBJ2-5, is NAGVMQNPRHLVRRRGQEARLRCSPMKGHSHVYWYRQLPEEGLKFMVYLQKENIIDESGMPKERFSAEFPKEGPSILRIQQVVRGDSAAYFCASSALRGPEETQYFGPGTRLLVL.